This record concerns one TCR beta chain sequence. The J segment lost 3 bases and the V segment lost 4 bases, leaving 6 bases of the junction unmatched. Germline CDR1 and CDR2: SGHDN and FVKESK. The CDR3 extends over 15 amino acids. These data come from a study of blood T cells in healthy people across ages. Alongside a J-beta primer mix, a sample-barcoded 5' primer served in a second PCR lasting about 6 to 11 cycles. MiXCR was run by TCRdb on the 5' RACE reads, yielding one entry per CDR3 protein. The sample lists over a million distinct CDR3 sequences; about 45% were seen once. The rearrangement links TRBV14 to TRBJ2-1; TRBD1 agrees at 7 bases. The clonotype was recovered from a woman aged 18 to 35 in good health. The specimen sequenced was blood. CDR3 nucleotide sequence: TGTGCCAGCAGCCGCCCGAGGACAGGCTACAATGAGCAGTTCTTC. This encodes CASSRPRTGYNEQFF. The whole variable domain, filled in from reference TRBV14 and TRBJ2-1, reads EAGVTQFPSHSVIEKGQTVTLRCDPISGHDNLYWYRRVMGKEIKFLLHFVKESKQDESGMPNNRFLAERTGGTYSTLKVQPAELEDSGVYFCASSRPRTGYNEQFFGPGTRLTVL.